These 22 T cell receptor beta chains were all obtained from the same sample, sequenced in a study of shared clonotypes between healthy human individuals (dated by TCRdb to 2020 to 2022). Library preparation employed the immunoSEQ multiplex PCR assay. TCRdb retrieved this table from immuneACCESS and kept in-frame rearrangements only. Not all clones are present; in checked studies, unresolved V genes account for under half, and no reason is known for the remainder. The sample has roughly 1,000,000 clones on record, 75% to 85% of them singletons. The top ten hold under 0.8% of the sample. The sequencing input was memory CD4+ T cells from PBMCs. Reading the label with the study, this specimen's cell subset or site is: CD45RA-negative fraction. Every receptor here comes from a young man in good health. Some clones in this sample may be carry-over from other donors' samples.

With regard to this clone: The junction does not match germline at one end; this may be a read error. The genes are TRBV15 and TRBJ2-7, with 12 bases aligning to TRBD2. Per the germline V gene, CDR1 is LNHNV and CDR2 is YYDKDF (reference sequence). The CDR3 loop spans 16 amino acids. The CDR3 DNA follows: TGTGCCACCAGCAGAGGGACTAGCGGGGCTAACTACGTGCAGTACTTC. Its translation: CATSRGTSGANYVQYF.

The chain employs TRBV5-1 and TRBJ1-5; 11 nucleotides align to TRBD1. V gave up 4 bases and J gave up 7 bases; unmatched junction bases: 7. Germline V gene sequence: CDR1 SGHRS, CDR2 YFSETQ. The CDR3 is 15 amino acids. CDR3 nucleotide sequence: TGCGCCAGCAGCCCAAGGGGACAGGGGGGCCAGCCCCAGCATTTT. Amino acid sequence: CASSPRGQGGQPQHF. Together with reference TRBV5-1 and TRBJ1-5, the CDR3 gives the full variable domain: KAGVTQTPRYLIKTRGQQVTLSCSPISGHRSVSWYQQTPGQGLQFLFEYFSETQRNKGNFPGRFSGRQFSNSRSEMNVSTLELGDSALYLCASSPRGQGGQPQHFGDGTRLSIL.

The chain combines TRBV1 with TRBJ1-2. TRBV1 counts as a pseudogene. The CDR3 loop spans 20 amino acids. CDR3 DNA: TGCACCAGCAGCCAGGGACTCCACGGGCAGGGGACCGAGGTTAACTATGGCTACACCTTC. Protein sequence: CTSSQGLHGQGTEVNYGYTF.

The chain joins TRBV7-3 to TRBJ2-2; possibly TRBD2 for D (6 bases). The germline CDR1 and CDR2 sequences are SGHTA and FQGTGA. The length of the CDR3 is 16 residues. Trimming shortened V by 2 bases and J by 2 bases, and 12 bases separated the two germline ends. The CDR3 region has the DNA TGTGCCAGCAGCTTAGCGACCGGGACTAACACCGGGGAGCTGTTTTTT. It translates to CASSLATGTNTGELFF.

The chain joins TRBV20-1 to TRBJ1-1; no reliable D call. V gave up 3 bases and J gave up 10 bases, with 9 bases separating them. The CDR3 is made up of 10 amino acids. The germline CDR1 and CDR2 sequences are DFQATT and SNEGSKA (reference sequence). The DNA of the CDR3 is TGCAGTGCTAGTCGCGCAGGAGCTTTCTTT. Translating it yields CSASRAGAFF.

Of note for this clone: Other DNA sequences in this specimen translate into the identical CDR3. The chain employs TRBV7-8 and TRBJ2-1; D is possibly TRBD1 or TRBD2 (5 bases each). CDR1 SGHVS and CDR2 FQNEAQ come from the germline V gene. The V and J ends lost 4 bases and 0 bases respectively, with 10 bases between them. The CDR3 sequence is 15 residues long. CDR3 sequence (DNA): TGTGCCAGCAGCTCTCGGGGCGGCTCCTACAATGAGCAGTTCTTC. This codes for CASSSRGGSYNEQFF.

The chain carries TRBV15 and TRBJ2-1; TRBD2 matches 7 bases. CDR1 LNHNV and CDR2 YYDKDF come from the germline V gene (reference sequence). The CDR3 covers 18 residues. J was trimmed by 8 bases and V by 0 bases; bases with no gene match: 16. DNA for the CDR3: TGTGCCACCAGCAGAGATTATGGGACTAAGGGGCGCCGGGATGAGCAGTTCTTC. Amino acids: CATSRDYGTKGRRDEQFF. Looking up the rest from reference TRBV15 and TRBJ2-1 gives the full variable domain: DAMVIQNPRYQVTQFGKPVTLSCSQTLNHNVMYWYQQKSSQAPKLLFHYYDKDFNNEADTPDNFQSRRPNTSFCFLDIRSPGLGDTAMYLCATSRDYGTKGRRDEQFFGPGTRLTVL.

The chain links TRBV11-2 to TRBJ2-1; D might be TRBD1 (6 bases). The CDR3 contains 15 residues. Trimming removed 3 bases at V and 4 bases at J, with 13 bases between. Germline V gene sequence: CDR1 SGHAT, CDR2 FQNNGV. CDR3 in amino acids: CASSFSAGTYNEQFF. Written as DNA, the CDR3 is TGTGCCAGCAGCTTTTCTGCAGGGACATACAATGAGCAGTTCTTC. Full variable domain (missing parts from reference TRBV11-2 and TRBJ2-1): EAGVAQSPRYKIIEKRQSVAFWCNPISGHATLYWYQQILGQGPKLLIQFQNNGVVDDSQLPKDRFSAERLKGVDSTLKIQPAKLEDSAVYLCASSFSAGTYNEQFFGPGTRLTVL.

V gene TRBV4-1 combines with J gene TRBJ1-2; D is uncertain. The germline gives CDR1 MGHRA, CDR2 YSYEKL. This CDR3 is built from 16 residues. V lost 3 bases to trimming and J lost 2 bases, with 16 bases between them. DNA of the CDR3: TGCGCCAGCAGCCACCCCCGGGTACGGCAGAACTATGGCTACACCTTC. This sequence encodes CASSHPRVRQNYGYTF.

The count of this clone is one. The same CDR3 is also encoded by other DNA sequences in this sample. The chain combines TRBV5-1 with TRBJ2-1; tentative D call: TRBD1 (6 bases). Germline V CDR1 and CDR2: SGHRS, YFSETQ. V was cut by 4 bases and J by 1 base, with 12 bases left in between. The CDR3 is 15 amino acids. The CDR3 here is CASSPGGRSYNEQFF. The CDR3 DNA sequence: TGCGCCAGCAGCCCTGGGGGCAGGTCCTACAATGAGCAGTTCTTC.

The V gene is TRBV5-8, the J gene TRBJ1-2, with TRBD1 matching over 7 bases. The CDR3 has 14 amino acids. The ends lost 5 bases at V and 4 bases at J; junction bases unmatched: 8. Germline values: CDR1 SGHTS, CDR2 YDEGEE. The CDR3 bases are TGTGCCAGCAGTACCGGACAGGTTCGCTATGGCTACACCTTC. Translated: CASSTGQVRYGYTF.

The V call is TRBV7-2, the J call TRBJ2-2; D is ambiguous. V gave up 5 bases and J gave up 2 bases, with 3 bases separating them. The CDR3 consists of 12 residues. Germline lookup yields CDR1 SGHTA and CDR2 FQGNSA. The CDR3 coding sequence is TGTGCCAGCAGCCGAAACACCGGGGAGCTGTTTTTT. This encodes CASSRNTGELFF.

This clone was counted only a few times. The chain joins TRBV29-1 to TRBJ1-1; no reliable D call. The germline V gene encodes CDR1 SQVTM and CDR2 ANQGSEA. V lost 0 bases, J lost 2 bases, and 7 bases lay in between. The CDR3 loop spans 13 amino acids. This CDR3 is CSVEDQINTEAFF. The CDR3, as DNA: TGCAGCGTTGAAGACCAGATAAACACTGAAGCTTTCTTT.

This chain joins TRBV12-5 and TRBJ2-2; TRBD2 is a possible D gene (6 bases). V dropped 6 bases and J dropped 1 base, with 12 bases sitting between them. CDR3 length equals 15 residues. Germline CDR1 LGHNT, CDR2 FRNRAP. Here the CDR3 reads CASGKEAGNTGELFF. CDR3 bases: TGTGCTAGTGGAAAAGAAGCGGGGAACACCGGGGAGCTGTTTTTT.

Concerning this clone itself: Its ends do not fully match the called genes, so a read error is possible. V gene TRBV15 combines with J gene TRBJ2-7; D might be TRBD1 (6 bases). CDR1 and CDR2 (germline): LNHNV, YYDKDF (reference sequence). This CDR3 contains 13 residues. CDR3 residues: CATSRAQGYGQYF. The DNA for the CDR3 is TGTGCCACCAGCAGAGCCCAGGGGTACGGGCAGTACTTC.

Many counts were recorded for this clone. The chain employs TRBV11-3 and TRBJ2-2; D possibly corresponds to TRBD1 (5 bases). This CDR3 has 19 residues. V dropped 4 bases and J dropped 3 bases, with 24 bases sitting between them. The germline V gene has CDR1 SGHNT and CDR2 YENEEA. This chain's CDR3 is CASSSSGKWAEWDTGELFF. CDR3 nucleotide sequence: TGTGCCAGCAGCTCTTCAGGGAAGTGGGCTGAATGGGACACCGGGGAGCTGTTTTTT.

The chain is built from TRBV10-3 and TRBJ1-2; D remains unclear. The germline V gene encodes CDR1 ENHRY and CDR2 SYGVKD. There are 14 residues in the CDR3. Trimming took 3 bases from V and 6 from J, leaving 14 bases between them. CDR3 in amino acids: CAISDSAYGNGYTF. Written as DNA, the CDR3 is TGTGCCATCAGTGATTCGGCCTACGGAAATGGCTACACCTTC.

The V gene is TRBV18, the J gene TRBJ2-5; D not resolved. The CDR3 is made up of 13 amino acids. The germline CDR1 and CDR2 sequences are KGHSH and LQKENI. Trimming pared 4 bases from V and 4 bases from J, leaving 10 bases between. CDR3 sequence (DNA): TGTGCCAGCTCACTACCCGGGTTAGAGACCCAGTACTTC. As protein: CASSLPGLETQYF.

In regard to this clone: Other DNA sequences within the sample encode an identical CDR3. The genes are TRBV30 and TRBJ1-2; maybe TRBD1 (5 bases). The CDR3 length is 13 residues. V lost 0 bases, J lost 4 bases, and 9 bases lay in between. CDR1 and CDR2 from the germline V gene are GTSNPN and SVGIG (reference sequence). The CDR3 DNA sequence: TGTGCCTGGAGTGTGGGGCAGGGCTATGGCTACACCTTC. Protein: CAWSVGQGYGYTF.

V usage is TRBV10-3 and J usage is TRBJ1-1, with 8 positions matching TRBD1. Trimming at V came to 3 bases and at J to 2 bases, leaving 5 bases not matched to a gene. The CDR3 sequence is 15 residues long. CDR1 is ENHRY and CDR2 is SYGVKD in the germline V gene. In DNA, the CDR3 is TGTGCCATCAGTGACCCGGACAGGGCCAACACTGAAGCTTTCTTT. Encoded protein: CAISDPDRANTEAFF.

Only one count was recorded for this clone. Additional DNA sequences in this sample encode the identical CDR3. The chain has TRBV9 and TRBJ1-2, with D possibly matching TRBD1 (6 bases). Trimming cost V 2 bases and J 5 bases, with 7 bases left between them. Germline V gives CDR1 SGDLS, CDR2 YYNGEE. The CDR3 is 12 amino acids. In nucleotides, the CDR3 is TGTGCCAGCAGCGTCCAGGGGTATGGCTACACCTTC. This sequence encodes CASSVQGYGYTF.

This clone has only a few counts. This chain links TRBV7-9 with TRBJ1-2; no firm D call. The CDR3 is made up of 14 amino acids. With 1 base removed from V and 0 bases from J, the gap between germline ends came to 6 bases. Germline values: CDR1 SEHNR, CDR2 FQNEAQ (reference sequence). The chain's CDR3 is CASSLELANYGYTF. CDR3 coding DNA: TGTGCCAGCAGCTTAGAACTCGCTAACTATGGCTACACCTTC.